This TCR beta chain was observed in a study of cytomegalovirus exposure and HLA in healthy donors. Looking at the study overall: The 120 validation repertoires were reported in a later analysis to have been generated on the same platform as the roughly 720 first-cohort repertoires.

The CDR3 loop spans 11 amino acids. V lost 6 bases to trimming and J lost 8 bases, with 7 bases between them. Germline-derived CDR1 and CDR2 are MDHEN and SYDVKM. Here immunoSEQ multiplex PCR was the method, and the copy in TCRdb shows in-frame clones only, minus some. Counted here are 50,000 or so clones, 90% to 95% occurring once; the ten biggest clones make up around 7.8%. General observations from the study: As was reported, the classifier diagnosed cytomegalovirus status with high specificity and sensitivity. Cytomegalovirus association was listed for approximately 160 TCR beta chains. CMV antigen specificity of three CMV-associated chains was confirmed in vitro.

Of note for this clone: Its specificity is unknown.

The sequence came from a woman between 18 and 29 years old in good health and CMV-seropositive. This chain links TRBV28 with TRBJ1-4; D remains ambiguous. The sample consisted of PBMCs. The CDR3 protein is CASSEVEKLFF. The DNA of the CDR3 is TGTGCCAGCAGCGAGGTGGAAAAACTGTTTTTT.